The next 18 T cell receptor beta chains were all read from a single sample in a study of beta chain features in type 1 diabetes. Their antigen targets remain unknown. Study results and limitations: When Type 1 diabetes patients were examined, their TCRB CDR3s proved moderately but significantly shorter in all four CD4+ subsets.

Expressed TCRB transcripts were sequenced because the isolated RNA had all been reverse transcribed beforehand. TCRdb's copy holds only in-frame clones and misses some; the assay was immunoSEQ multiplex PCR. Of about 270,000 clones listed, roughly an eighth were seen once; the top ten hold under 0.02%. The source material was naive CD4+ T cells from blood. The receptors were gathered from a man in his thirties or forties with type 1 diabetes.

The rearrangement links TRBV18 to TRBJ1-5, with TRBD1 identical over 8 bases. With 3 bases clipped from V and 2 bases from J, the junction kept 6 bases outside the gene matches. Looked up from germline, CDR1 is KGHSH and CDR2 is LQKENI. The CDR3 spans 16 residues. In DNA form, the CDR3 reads TGTGCCAGCTCACCTACACCGGGACAGGGCAATCAGCCCCAGCATTTT. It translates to CASSPTPGQGNQPQHF.

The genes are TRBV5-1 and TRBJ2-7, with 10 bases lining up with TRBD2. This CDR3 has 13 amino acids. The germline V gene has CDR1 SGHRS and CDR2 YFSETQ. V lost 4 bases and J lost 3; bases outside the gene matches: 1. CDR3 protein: CASSRTSGYEQYF. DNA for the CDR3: TGCGCCAGCAGCCGGACTAGCGGCTACGAGCAGTACTTC.

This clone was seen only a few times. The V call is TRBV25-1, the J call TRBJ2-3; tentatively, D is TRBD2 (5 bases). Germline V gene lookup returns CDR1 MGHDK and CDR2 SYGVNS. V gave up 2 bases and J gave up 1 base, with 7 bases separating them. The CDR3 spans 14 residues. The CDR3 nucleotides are TGTGCCAGCAGTGAACCGAGGGGCACAGATACGCAGTATTTT. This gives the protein CASSEPRGTDTQYF.

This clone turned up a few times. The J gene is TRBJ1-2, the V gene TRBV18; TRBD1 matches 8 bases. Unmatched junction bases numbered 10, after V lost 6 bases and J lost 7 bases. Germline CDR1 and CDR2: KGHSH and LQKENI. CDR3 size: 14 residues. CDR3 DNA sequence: TGTGCCAGCTCGGGGCCGACAGGGGAGCCTGGCTACACCTTC. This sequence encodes CASSGPTGEPGYTF.

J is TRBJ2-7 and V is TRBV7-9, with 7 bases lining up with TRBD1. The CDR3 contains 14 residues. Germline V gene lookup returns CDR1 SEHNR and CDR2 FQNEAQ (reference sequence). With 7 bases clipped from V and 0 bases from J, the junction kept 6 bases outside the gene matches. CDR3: CASTLRQGSYEQYF. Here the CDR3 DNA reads TGTGCCAGCACTTTGAGACAGGGCTCCTACGAGCAGTACTTC.

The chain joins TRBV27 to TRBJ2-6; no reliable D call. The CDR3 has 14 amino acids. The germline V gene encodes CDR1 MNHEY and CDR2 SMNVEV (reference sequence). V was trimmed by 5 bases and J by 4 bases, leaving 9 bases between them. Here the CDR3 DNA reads TGTGCCAGCAGTCCCCTTTTGGGGGCCAACGTCCTGACTTTC. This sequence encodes CASSPLLGANVLTF.

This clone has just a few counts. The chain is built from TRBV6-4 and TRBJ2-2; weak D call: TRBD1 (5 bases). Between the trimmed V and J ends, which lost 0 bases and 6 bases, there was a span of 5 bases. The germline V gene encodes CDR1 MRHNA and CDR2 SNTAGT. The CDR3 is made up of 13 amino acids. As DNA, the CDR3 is TGTGCCAGCAGTGACTCAGGGGCCGGGGAGCTGTTTTTT. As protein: CASSDSGAGELFF.

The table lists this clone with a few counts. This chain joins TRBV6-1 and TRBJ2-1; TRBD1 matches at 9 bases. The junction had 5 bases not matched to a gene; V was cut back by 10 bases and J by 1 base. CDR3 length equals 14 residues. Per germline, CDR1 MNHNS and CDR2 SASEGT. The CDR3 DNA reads TGTGCCACAAGGACAGGGGAATCCTACAATGAGCAGTTCTTC. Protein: CATRTGESYNEQFF.

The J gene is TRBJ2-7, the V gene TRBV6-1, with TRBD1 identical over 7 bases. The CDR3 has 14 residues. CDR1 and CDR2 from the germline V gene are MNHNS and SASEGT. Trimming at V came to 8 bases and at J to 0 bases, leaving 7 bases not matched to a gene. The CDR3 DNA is TGTGCCAGCTACAGGGGCTCTAGCTCCTACGAGCAGTACTTC. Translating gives CASYRGSSSYEQYF.

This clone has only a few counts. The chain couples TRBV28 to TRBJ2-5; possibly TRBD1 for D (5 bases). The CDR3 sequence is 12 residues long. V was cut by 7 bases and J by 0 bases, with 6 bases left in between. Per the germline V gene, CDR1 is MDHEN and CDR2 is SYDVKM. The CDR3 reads CASTRDQETQYF. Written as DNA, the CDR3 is TGTGCCAGCACCAGGGACCAAGAGACCCAGTACTTC.

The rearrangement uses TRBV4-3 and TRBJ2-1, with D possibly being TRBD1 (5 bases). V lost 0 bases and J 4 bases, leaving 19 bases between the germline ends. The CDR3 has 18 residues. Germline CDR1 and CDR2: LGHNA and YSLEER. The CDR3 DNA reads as TGCGCCAGCAGCCAAGAAGGGTCGCGGCAGGGTCTTTACAATGAGCAGTTCTTC. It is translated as CASSQEGSRQGLYNEQFF.

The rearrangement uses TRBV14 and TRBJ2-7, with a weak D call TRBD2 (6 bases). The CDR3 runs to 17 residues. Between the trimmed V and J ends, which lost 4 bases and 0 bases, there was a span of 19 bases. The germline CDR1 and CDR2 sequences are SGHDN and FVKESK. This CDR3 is CASSRMEGLIGSYEQYF. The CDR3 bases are TGTGCCAGCAGCCGCATGGAGGGGTTGATCGGCTCCTACGAGCAGTACTTC.

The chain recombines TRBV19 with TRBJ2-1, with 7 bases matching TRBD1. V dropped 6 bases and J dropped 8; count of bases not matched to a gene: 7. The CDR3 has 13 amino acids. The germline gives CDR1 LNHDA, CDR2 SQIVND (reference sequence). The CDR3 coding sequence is TGTGCCAGTAGGGTTCAGGGGGTTCATGAGCAGTTCTTC. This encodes CASRVQGVHEQFF.

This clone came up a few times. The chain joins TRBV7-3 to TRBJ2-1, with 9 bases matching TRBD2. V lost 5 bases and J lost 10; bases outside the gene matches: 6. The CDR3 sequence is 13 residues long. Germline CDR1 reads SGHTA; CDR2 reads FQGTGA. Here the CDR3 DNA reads TGTGCCAGCAGCCTCGAGCGGGAGGACGAGCAGTTCTTC. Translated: CASSLEREDEQFF.

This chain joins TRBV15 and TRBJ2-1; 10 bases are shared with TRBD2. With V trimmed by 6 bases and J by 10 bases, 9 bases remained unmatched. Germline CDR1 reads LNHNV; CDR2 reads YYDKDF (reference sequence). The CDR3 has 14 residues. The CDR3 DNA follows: TGTGCCACCAGGCTAGCGGGAGCAAGTTGGGAGCAGTTCTTC. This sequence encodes CATRLAGASWEQFF.

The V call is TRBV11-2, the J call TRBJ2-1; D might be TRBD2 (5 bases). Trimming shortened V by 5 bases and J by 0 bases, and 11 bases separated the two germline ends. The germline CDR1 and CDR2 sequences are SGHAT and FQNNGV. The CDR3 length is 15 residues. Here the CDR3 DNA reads TGTGCCAGCAGCCGGACTGCCAGCTCCTACAATGAGCAGTTCTTC. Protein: CASSRTASSYNEQFF.

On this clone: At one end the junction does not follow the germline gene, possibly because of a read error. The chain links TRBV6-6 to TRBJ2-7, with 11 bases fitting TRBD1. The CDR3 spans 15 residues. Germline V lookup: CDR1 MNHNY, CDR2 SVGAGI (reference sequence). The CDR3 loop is CASSLGTGGIYAQYF. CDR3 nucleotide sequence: TGTGCCAGCAGCTTAGGGACAGGGGGAATCTACGCGCAGTACTTC.

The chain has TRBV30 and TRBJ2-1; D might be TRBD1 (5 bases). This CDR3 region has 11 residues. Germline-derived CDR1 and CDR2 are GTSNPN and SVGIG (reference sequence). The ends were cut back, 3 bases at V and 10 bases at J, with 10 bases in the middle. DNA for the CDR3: TGTGCCTGGAGGAGACAGTTCGAGCAGTTCTTC. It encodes CAWRRQFEQFF.